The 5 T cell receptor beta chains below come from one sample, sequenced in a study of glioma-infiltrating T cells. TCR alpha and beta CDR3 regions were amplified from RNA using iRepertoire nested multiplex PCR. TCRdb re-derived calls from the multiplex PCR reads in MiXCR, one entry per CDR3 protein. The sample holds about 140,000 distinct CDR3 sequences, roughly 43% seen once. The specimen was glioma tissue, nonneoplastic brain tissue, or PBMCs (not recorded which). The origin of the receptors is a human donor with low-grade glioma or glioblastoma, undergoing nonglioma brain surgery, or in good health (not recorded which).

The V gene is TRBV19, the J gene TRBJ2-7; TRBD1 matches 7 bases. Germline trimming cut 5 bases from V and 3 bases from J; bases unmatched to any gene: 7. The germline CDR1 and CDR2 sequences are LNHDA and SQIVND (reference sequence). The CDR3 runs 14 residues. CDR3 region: CASSLTGDLYEQYF. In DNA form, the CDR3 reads TGTGCCAGTAGTCTAACAGGGGATCTCTACGAGCAGTACTTC.

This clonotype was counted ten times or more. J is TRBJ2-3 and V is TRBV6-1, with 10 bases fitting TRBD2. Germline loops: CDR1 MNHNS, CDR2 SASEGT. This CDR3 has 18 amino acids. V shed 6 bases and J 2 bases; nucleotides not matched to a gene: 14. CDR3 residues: CASRGRPGLAETTDTQYF. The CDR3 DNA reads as TGTGCCAGCAGGGGCCGACCTGGACTAGCGGAGACCACAGATACGCAGTATTTT.

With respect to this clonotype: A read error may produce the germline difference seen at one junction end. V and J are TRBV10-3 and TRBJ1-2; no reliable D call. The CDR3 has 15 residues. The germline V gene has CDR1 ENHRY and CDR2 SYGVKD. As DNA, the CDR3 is TGTGCCATCAGTGGTGGTAGGGCCGAGTTCTATGGTTACACCTTC. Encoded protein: CAISGGRAEFYGYTF.

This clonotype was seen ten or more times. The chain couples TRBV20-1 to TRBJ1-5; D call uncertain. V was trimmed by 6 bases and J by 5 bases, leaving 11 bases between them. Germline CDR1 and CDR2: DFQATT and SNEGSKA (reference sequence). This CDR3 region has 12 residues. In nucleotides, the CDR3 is TGCAGTGCCACCGGATCCGATCAGCCCCAGCATTTT. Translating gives CSATGSDQPQHF.

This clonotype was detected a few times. CDR3 DNA sequence: TGCAGTGCTAGAGAACTCTCTAGCCCAGATACGCAGTATTTT. This translates into CSARELSSPDTQYF. The chain carries TRBV20-1 and TRBJ2-3, with a weak D call TRBD2 (5 bases). The CDR3 consists of 14 residues. Germline values: CDR1 DFQATT, CDR2 SNEGSKA (reference sequence). The V end was cut by 0 bases, the J end by 4 bases, with 11 bases between.